Each of the 24 T cell receptor beta chains below was sequenced from the same sample in a study of Graves' ophthalmopathy and Graves' hyperthyroidism. From RNA, the CDR3 regions of TCR beta chains were amplified and sequenced. Second-round multiplex PCR came after a first-round RT-PCR that employed HTBI primers. A single record per CDR3 protein comes from TCRdb applying MiXCR to the multiplex PCR reads. The top ten hold 8% to 10% of the sample, which has about half a million distinct CDR3 sequences, about an eighth seen once. Sequenced sample: blood. Every receptor here comes from a woman in her twenties or thirties with Graves' ophthalmopathy.

This clonotype was found many times. V is TRBV12-3 or TRBV12-4 and J is TRBJ2-2; 13 positions agree with TRBD2. This CDR3 is built from 15 residues. V dropped 6 bases and J dropped 9; count of bases not matched to a gene: 7. Here the CDR3 DNA reads TGTGCCAGCAGACTAGCGGGAGGGCCGCTCAGGGAGCTGTTTTTT. This translates into CASRLAGGPLRELFF.

This clonotype was recorded at least ten times. V and J are TRBV2 and TRBJ1-2; D is uncertain. V was trimmed by 6 bases and J by 9 bases, leaving 11 bases between them. The germline gives CDR1 SNHLY, CDR2 FYNNEI. There are 11 residues in the CDR3. The CDR3 bases are TGTGCCAGCAGCCCCCAGCTTAGCTACACCTTC. Its translation is CASSPQLSYTF.

In this sample, this clonotype turned up many times. The chain is built from TRBV18 and TRBJ1-1; possibly TRBD1 for D (6 bases). V lost 3 bases, J lost 5 bases, and 10 bases lay in between. Germline V gene lookup returns CDR1 KGHSH and CDR2 LQKENI. The CDR3 sequence is 13 residues long. The CDR3 here is CASSPGQQTEAFF. The CDR3 DNA follows: TGTGCCAGCTCACCCGGACAGCAGACTGAAGCTTTCTTT.

This clonotype appeared many times. V and J are TRBV19 and TRBJ2-7; perhaps TRBD1 as D (5 bases). CDR1 LNHDA and CDR2 SQIVND come from the germline V gene (reference sequence). The ends were cut back, 4 bases at V and 6 bases at J, with 13 bases in the middle. The CDR3 spans 13 residues. The CDR3 DNA is TGTGCCAGTAGTACCCCAGGGTTTGGCGAGCAGTACTTC. Amino acid sequence: CASSTPGFGEQYF. The full variable domain, in which reference TRBV19 and TRBJ2-7 provide the parts outside the CDR3, is DGGITQSPKYLFRKEGQNVTLSCEQNLNHDAMYWYRQDPGQGLRLIYYSQIVNDFQKGDIAEGYSVSREKKESFPLTVTSAQKNPTAFYLCASSTPGFGEQYFGPGTRLTVT.

This clonotype appeared many times. The gene calls are TRBV28 and TRBJ2-5; possibly TRBD1 for D (5 bases). V shed 5 bases and J shed 5 bases, with 12 bases lying between them. The CDR3 contains 13 residues. Per the germline V gene, CDR1 is MDHEN and CDR2 is SYDVKM. CDR3 nucleotides: TGTGCCAGCAGTGTTTGGTCAGGGGAGACCCAGTACTTC. Residues: CASSVWSGETQYF.

This clonotype was seen only a few times. The chain links TRBV20-1 to TRBJ2-7; possible D gene TRBD2, 7 bases. CDR1 and CDR2 (germline): DFQATT, SNEGSKA (reference sequence). The CDR3 sequence is 13 residues long. V was shortened by 3 bases and J by 4 bases, with 13 bases between the two germline ends. DNA of the CDR3: TGCAGTGCTAGTTCGGGGGGCGCGTACGAGCAGTACTTC. Amino acids: CSASSGGAYEQYF.

This clonotype came up many times. CDR3 loop: CASSVRTGNTGELFF. The CDR3 region has the DNA TGTGCCAGCAGTGTCCGGACAGGGAACACCGGGGAGCTGTTTTTT. The V call is TRBV9, the J call TRBJ2-2, with 7 bases matching TRBD1. V was pared by 5 bases and J by 1 base, with 5 bases of the junction left unmatched. The CDR3 consists of 15 residues. The germline CDR1 and CDR2 sequences are SGDLS and YYNGEE.

This clonotype was picked up many times. The chain has TRBV12-3 or TRBV12-4 and TRBJ1-2; maybe TRBD1 (5 bases). Trimming pared 3 bases from V and 2 bases from J, leaving 10 bases between. This CDR3 region has 14 residues. CDR3: CASSLMGRNYGYTF. The CDR3 DNA reads TGTGCCAGCAGTTTGATGGGGCGGAACTATGGCTACACCTTC.

In this sample, this clonotype turned up a few times. The J gene is TRBJ1-4, the V gene TRBV4-1; the D is unclear. CDR3 length: 15 amino acids. The V and J ends lost 1 base and 5 bases respectively, with 11 bases between them. The germline V gene encodes CDR1 MGHRA and CDR2 YSYEKL. In DNA, the CDR3 is TGCGCCAGCAGCCAAGTCGGCGGGAGCAATGAAAAACTGTTTTTT. This translates into CASSQVGGSNEKLFF.

This clonotype was recorded at least ten times. The gene calls are TRBV7-2 and TRBJ2-7, with a weak D call TRBD1 (6 bases). The germline V and J ends were trimmed by 5 bases and 5 bases, with 19 bases remaining between them. CDR3 length: 15 amino acids. Germline loops: CDR1 SGHTA, CDR2 FQGNSA. CDR3: CASSLGTTGSNEQYF. CDR3 coding DNA: TGTGCCAGCAGCCTAGGGACAACTGGTAGCAACGAGCAGTACTTC.

This clonotype has a count of ten or more. This chain connects TRBV2 to TRBJ2-2; D unclear. The germline V and J ends were trimmed by 7 bases and 6 bases, with 15 bases remaining between them. The CDR3 contains 14 residues. Per germline, CDR1 SNHLY and CDR2 FYNNEI. This CDR3 reads CASNPTLGSGELFF. The CDR3 bases are TGTGCCAGCAACCCTACCCTGGGATCCGGGGAGCTGTTTTTT. The full variable domain, completed using reference TRBV2 and TRBJ2-2, is EPEVTQTPSHQVTQMGQEVILRCVPISNHLYFYWYRQILGQKVEFLVSFYNNEISEKSEIFDDQFSVERPDGSNFTLKIRSTKLEDSAMYFCASNPTLGSGELFFGEGSRLTVL.

At least ten counts were recorded for this clonotype. CDR3 DNA sequence: TGTGCCAGCAGCGGACCAGGACAGGGGGCGTCGGACACCGGGGAGCTGTTTTTT. It yields the protein CASSGPGQGASDTGELFF. This chain uses TRBV11-2 with TRBJ2-2, with TRBD1 matching 11 bases. Germline CDR1 reads SGHAT; CDR2 reads FQNNGV. The trim removed 5 bases at V and 3 bases at J, leaving 11 bases unmatched. The CDR3 has 18 amino acids.

This clonotype was seen at least ten times. The V call is TRBV13, the J call TRBJ2-7; unclear D gene. The CDR3 covers 13 residues. Germline V CDR1 and CDR2: PRHDT, FYEKMQ (reference sequence). Trimming stripped 0 bases from V and 4 bases from J, with 7 bases between. CDR3 residues: CASSLGLGYEQYF. The CDR3 region has the DNA TGTGCCAGCAGCTTAGGCCTAGGGTACGAGCAGTACTTC.

This clonotype was detected many times. The J gene is TRBJ2-4, the V gene TRBV27; D unclear. Trimming left V 8 bases short and J 0 bases short, with 11 bases between. This CDR3 is built from 14 residues. Germline V gene data show CDR1 as MNHEY and CDR2 as SMNVEV (reference sequence). The CDR3 nucleotides are TGTGCCAGCCGCTCTCGACTAGCCAAAAACATTCAGTACTTC. It encodes CASRSRLAKNIQYF.

This clonotype was counted at least ten times. This chain links TRBV6-1 with TRBJ1-1; D is possibly TRBD1 (5 bases). The CDR3 is made up of 12 amino acids. Trimming shortened V by 7 bases and J by 11 bases, and 17 bases separated the two germline ends. CDR1 MNHNS and CDR2 SASEGT come from the germline V gene. Here the CDR3 reads CASMRGRTWAFF. The CDR3, as DNA: TGTGCCAGCATGAGGGGACGTACGTGGGCTTTCTTT.

This clonotype has a count of ten or more. J is TRBJ1-2 and V is TRBV7-2; possibly TRBD1 for D (5 bases). The germline gives CDR1 SGHTA, CDR2 FQGNSA. V lost 5 bases, J lost 4 bases, and 17 bases lay in between. This CDR3 has 15 amino acids. CDR3 DNA sequence: TGTGCCAGCAGCACTTCAGGGATGGGGGTCTATGGCTACACCTTC. Residues: CASSTSGMGVYGYTF.

As to this clonotype: This may arise from a read error, as a much more abundant clone is one base away. In DNA form, the CDR3 reads TGTGCCAGCAGTTTATGGTCAGCGTACCAAGAGACCCAGTACTTC. Translated, it gives CASSLWSAYQETQYF. This chain joins TRBV28 and TRBJ2-5; D is unclear. Trimming removed 0 bases at V and 0 bases at J, with 8 bases between. Germline assignment: CDR1 MDHEN and CDR2 SYDVKM. The length of the CDR3 is 15 residues. Using reference TRBV28 and TRBJ2-5 for the parts outside the CDR3, the full variable domain is DVKVTQSSRYLVKRTGEKVFLECVQDMDHENMFWYRQDPGLGLRLIYFSYDVKMKEKGDIPEGYSVSREKKERFSLILESASTNQTSMYLCASSLWSAYQETQYFGPGTRLLVL.

This clonotype was detected only a few times. J is TRBJ2-2 and V is TRBV5-1, with D perhaps matching TRBD1 (5 bases). The CDR3 covers 16 residues. Looked up from germline, CDR1 is SGHRS and CDR2 is YFSETQ. Trimming removed 2 bases from V and 0 bases from J, with 11 bases in between. The CDR3 region is CASSLGHSANTGELFF. The CDR3 nucleotides read TGCGCCAGCAGCTTAGGACACTCCGCGAACACCGGGGAGCTGTTTTTT.

This clonotype was observed many times. The genes are TRBV15 and TRBJ2-7; tentative D call: TRBD2 (6 bases). The CDR3 contains 16 residues. The V gene's germline CDR1 is LNHNV and CDR2 YYDKDF (reference sequence). Trimming shortened V by 2 bases and J by 3 bases, and 17 bases separated the two germline ends. The CDR3 region has the DNA TGTGCCACCAGCAGAACGTCAGCGGGTGAAGTCTACGAGCAGTACTTC. Translating gives CATSRTSAGEVYEQYF.

This clonotype appeared once. This chain joins TRBV30 and TRBJ1-6, with no clear D. In germline, CDR1 is GTSNPN, CDR2 SVGIG (reference sequence). V dropped 0 bases and J dropped 14 bases, with 17 bases sitting between them. The CDR3 totals 14 residues. Here the CDR3 DNA reads TGTGCCTGGAGTGTACGATTTCTGGCCGCTGCCCTCCACTTT. The encoded protein is CAWSVRFLAAALHF.

This clonotype was seen repeatedly, ten times or more. The rearrangement joins TRBV6-5 to TRBJ1-6; no definite D call. This CDR3 region has 14 residues. V shed 7 bases and J shed 8 bases, with 15 bases lying between them. Germline values: CDR1 MNHEY, CDR2 SVGAGI. In nucleotides, the CDR3 is TGTGCCAGCACCTACGACTGGGGTTATTCACCCCTCCACTTT. Translated, it gives CASTYDWGYSPLHF.

This clonotype was detected many times. The J gene is TRBJ2-5, the V gene TRBV7-2; 7 bases agree with TRBD1. CDR1 and CDR2 from the germline V gene are SGHTA and FQGNSA. V dropped 2 bases and J dropped 4; count of bases not matched to a gene: 7. The CDR3 is 15 residues long. CDR3 in DNA: TGTGCCAGCAGCTTAAGCACAGGGGTAGGAGAGACCCAGTACTTC. Its protein is CASSLSTGVGETQYF.

This chain joins TRBV7-2 and TRBJ2-5; D may be TRBD2 (5 bases). This CDR3 is built from 13 residues. The germline CDR1 and CDR2 sequences are SGHTA and FQGNSA. Trimming cost V 5 bases and J 4 bases, with 11 bases left between them. For the CDR3, the DNA is TGTGCCAGCAGCCCCACGCTAGCAGAGACCCAGTACTTC. As protein: CASSPTLAETQYF.

In its sample, this clonotype was seen many times. The rearrangement joins TRBV2 to TRBJ1-1; 7 positions match TRBD1. J lost 6 bases, V lost 9 bases, and 10 bases had no gene match. The CDR3 is 13 amino acids. Germline V lookup: CDR1 SNHLY, CDR2 FYNNEI. The CDR3 bases are TGTGCCAGACGACAGGGAAGGAGGGCTGAAGCTTTCTTT. This codes for CARRQGRRAEAFF.